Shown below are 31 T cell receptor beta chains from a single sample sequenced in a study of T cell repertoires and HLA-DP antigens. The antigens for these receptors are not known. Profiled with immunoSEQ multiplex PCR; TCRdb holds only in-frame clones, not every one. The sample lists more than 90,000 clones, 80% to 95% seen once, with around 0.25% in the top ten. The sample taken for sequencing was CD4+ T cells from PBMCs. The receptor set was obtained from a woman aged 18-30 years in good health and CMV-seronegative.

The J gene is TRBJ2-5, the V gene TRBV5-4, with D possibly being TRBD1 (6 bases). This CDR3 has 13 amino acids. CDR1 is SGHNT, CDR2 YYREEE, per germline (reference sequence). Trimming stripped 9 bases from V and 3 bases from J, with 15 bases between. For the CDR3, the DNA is TGTGCCACGACCAGGGGAGCTGAAGAGACCCAGTACTTC. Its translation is CATTRGAEETQYF.

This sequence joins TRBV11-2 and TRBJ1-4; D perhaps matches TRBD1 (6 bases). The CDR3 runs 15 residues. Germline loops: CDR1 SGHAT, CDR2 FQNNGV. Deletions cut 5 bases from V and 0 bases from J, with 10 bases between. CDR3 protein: CASSAYRATNEKLFF. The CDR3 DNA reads TGTGCCAGCAGCGCATACAGGGCAACTAATGAAAAACTGTTTTTT.

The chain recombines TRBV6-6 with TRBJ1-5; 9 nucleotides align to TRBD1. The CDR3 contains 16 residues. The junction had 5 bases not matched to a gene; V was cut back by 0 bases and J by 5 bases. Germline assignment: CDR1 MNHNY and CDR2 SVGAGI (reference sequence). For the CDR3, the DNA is TGTGCCAGCAGTTACTCGAGACGGGACAGGGATCAGCCCCAGCATTTT. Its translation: CASSYSRRDRDQPQHF.

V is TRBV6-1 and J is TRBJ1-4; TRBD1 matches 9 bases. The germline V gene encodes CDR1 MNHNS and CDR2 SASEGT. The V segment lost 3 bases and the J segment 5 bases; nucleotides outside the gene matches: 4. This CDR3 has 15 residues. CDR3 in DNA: TGTGCCAGCAGTGAGACCGGGACAGGGAATGAAAAACTGTTTTTT. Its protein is CASSETGTGNEKLFF.

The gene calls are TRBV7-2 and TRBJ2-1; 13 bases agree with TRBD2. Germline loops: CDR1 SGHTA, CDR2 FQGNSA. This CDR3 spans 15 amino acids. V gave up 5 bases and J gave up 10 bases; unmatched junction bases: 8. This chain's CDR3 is CASSAGTSGVLEQFF. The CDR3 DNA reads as TGTGCCAGCAGCGCTGGGACTAGCGGGGTTCTCGAGCAGTTCTTC.

The DNA for the CDR3 is TGTGCCAGCAGTGATAACACAGATACGCAGTATTTT. It specifies CASSDNTDTQYF. V gene TRBV2 combines with J gene TRBJ2-3; D is ambiguous. CDR3 length: 12 residues. Germline CDR1 is SNHLY and CDR2 is FYNNEI. V lost 3 bases and J lost 2, with 3 bases in between.

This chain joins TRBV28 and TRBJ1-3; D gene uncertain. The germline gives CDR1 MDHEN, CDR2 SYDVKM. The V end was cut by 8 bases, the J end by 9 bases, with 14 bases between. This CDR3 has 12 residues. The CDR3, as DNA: TGTGCCAGCGACACCTCGGAGGGCACCATATATTTT. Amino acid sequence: CASDTSEGTIYF.

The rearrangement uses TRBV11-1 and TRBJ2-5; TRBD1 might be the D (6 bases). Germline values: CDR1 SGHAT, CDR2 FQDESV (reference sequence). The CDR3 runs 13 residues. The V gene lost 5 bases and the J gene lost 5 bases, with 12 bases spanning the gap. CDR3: CASSTGTYETQYF. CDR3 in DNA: TGTGCCAGCAGCACCGGGACATATGAGACCCAGTACTTC.

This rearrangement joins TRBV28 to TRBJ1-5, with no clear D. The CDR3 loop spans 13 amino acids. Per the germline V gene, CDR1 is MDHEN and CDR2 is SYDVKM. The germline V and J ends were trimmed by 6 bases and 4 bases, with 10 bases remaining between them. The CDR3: CASSLDHNQPQHF. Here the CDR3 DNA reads TGTGCCAGCAGCCTAGATCATAATCAGCCCCAGCATTTT.

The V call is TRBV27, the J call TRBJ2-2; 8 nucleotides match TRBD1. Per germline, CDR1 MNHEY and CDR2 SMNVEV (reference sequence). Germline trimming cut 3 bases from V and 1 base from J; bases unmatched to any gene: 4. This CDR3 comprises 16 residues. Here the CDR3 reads CASSFYRGENTGELFF. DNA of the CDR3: TGTGCCAGCAGTTTTTACAGGGGGGAGAACACCGGGGAGCTGTTTTTT.

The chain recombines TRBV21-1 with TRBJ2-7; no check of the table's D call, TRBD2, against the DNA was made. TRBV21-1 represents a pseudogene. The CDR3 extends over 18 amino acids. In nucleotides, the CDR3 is TGTGCCAGCACCTCCGGACTCGGGCGGGCGACAATAAATTACGAGCAGTACTTC. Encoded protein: CASTSGLGRATINYEQYF.

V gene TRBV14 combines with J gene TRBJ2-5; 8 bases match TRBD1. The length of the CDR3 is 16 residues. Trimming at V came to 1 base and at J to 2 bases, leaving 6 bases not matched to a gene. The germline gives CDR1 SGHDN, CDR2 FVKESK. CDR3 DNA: TGTGCCAGCAGCCAAGGGACAGGGAAGGGACAAGAGACCCAGTACTTC. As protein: CASSQGTGKGQETQYF.

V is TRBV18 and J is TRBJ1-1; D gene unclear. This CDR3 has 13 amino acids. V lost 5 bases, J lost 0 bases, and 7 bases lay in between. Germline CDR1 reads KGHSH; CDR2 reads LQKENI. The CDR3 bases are TGTGCCAGCTCAACAGCGTTGAACACTGAAGCTTTCTTT. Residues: CASSTALNTEAFF.

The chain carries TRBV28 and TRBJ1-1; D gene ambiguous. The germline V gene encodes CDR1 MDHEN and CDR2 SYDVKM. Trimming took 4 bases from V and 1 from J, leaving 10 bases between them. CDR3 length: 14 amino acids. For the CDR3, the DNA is TGTGCCAGCAGTTCGGTGGCAGAGAACACTGAAGCTTTCTTT. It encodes CASSSVAENTEAFF.

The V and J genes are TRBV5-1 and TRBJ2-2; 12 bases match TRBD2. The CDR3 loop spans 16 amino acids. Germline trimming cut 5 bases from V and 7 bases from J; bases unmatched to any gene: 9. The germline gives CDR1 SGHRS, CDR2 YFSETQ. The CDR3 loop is CASRYLAGGPVGELFF. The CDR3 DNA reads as TGCGCCAGCAGATACCTAGCGGGAGGGCCTGTCGGGGAGCTGTTTTTT.

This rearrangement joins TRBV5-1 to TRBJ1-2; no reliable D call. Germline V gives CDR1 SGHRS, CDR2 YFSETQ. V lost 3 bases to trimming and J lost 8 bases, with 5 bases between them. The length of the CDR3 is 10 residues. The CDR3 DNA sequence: TGCGCCAGCAGCTCCGTGGGCTACACCTTC. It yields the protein CASSSVGYTF.

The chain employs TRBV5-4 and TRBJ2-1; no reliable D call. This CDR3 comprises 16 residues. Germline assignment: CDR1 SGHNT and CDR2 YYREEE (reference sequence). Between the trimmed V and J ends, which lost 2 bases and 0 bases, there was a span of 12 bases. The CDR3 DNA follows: TGTGCCAGCAGCTTAGGATCATTACCCTCCTACAATGAGCAGTTCTTC. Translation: CASSLGSLPSYNEQFF.

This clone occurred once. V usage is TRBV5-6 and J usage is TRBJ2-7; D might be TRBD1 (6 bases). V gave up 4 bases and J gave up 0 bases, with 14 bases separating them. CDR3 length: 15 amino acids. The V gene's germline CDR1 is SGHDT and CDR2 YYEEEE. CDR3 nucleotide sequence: TGTGCCAGCAGCCCGACAGGCAAGAGCTCCTACGAGCAGTACTTC. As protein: CASSPTGKSSYEQYF.

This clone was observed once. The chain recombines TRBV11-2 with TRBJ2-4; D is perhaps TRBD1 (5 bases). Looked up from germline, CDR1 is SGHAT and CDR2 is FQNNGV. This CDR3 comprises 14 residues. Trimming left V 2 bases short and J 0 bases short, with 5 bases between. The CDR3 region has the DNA TGTGCCAGCAGCTTACAGGGAGCCAAAAACATTCAGTACTTC. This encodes CASSLQGAKNIQYF. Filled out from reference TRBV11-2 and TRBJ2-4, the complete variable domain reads EAGVAQSPRYKIIEKRQSVAFWCNPISGHATLYWYQQILGQGPKLLIQFQNNGVVDDSQLPKDRFSAERLKGVDSTLKIQPAKLEDSAVYLCASSLQGAKNIQYFGAGTRLSVL.

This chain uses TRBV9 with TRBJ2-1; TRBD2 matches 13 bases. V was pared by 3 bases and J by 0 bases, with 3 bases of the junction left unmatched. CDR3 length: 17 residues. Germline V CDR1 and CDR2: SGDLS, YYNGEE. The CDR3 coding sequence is TGTGCCAGCAGCGCCGGGACTAGCGGGGTCTCCTACAATGAGCAGTTCTTC. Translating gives CASSAGTSGVSYNEQFF. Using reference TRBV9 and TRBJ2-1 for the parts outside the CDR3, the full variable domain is DSGVTQTPKHLITATGQRVTLRCSPRSGDLSVYWYQQSLDQGLQFLIQYYNGEERAKGNILERFSAQQFPDLHSELNLSSLELGDSALYFCASSAGTSGVSYNEQFFGPGTRLTVL.

The CDR3 bases are TGTGCCAGCAGCCTAGGACCCAGCACAGATACGCAGTATTTT. This codes for CASSLGPSTDTQYF. The chain links TRBV2 to TRBJ2-3; D unresolved. Germline lookup yields CDR1 SNHLY and CDR2 FYNNEI. With 6 bases removed from V and 0 bases from J, the gap between germline ends came to 10 bases. This CDR3 is built from 14 residues.

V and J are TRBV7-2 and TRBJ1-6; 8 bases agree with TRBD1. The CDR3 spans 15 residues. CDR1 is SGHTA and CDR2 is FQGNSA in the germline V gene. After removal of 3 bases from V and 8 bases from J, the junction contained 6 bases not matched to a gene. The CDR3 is CASSFQPGGYSPLHF. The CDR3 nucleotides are TGTGCCAGCAGCTTTCAGCCAGGGGGCTATTCACCCCTCCACTTT.

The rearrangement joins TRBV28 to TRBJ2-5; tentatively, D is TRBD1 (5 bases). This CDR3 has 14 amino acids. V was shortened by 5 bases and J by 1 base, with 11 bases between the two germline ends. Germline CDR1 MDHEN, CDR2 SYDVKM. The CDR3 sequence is CASSIRQSQETQYF. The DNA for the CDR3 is TGTGCCAGCAGTATACGACAGAGCCAAGAGACCCAGTACTTC. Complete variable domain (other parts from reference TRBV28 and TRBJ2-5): DVKVTQSSRYLVKRTGEKVFLECVQDMDHENMFWYRQDPGLGLRLIYFSYDVKMKEKGDIPEGYSVSREKKERFSLILESASTNQTSMYLCASSIRQSQETQYFGPGTRLLVL.

CDR3 coding DNA: TGTGCCAGCTCACCCTCCTCGCGGGACGAGCAGTACGTC. This encodes CASSPSSRDEQYV. The chain has TRBV18 and TRBJ2-7, with a weak D call TRBD2 (5 bases). V lost 3 bases to trimming and J lost 5 bases, with 11 bases between them. This CDR3 comprises 13 residues. Germline V gives CDR1 KGHSH, CDR2 LQKENI.

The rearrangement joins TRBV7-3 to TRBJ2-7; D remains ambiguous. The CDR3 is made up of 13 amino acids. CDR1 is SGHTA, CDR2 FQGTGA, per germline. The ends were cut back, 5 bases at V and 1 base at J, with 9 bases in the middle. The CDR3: CASSQSGSYEQYF. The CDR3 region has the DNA TGTGCCAGCAGCCAATCGGGTTCCTACGAGCAGTACTTC.

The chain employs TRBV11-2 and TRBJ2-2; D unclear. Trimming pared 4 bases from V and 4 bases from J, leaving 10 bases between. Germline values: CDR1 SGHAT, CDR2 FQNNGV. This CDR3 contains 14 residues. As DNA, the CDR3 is TGTGCCAGCAGCTCCGACGGAAGCACCGGGGAGCTGTTTTTT. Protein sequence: CASSSDGSTGELFF.

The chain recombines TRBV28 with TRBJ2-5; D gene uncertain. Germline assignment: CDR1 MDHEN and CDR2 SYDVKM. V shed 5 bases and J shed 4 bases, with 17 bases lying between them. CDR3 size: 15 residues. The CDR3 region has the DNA TGTGCCAGCAGTCCCCCCCGATCCCTTGTAGAGACCCAGTACTTC. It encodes CASSPPRSLVETQYF.

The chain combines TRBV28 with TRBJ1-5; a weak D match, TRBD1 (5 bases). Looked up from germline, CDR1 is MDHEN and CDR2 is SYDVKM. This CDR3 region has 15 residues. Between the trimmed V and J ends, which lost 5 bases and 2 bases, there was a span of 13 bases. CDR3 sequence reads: CASSPPGRGNQPQHF. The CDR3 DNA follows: TGTGCCAGCAGTCCGCCGGGCAGGGGCAATCAGCCCCAGCATTTT. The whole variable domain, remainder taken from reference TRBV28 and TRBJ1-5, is DVKVTQSSRYLVKRTGEKVFLECVQDMDHENMFWYRQDPGLGLRLIYFSYDVKMKEKGDIPEGYSVSREKKERFSLILESASTNQTSMYLCASSPPGRGNQPQHFGDGTRLSIL.

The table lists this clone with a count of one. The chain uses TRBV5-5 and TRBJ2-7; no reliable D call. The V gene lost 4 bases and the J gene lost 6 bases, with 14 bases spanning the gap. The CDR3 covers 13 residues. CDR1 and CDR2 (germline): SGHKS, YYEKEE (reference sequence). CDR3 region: CASSRLPSGEQYV. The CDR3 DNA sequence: TGTGCCAGCAGCAGACTTCCTTCGGGCGAGCAGTACGTC.

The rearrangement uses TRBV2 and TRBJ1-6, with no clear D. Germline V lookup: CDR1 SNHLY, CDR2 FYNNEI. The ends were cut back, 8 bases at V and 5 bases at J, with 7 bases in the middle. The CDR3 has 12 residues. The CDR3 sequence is CASGRDNSPLHF. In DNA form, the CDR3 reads TGTGCCAGCGGGCGGGATAATTCACCCCTCCACTTT.

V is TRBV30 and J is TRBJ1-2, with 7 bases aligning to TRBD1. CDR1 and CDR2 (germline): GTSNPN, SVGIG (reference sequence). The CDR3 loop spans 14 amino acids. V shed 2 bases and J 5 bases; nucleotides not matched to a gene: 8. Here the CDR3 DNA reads TGTGCCTGGAGTATAGGGGACAGTACTTATGGCTACACCTTC. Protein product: CAWSIGDSTYGYTF. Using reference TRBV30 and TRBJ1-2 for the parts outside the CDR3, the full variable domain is SQTIHQWPATLVQPVGSPLSLECTVEGTSNPNLYWYRQAAGRGLQLLFYSVGIGQISSEVPQNLSASRPQDRQFILSSKKLLLSDSGFYLCAWSIGDSTYGYTFGSGTRLTVV.